Below, one T cell receptor beta chain is given with its context. TCRdb re-processed the PCR reads through MiXCR. The sample holds about 5,300 clones, approximately 30% seen once. Among the patients, none had received any treatment before thyroid surgery. V shed 2 bases and J shed 4 bases, with 18 bases lying between them. CDR3 length equals 16 residues. Germline V lookup: CDR1 SGHVT, CDR2 SQSDAQ. The data belong to a study of metastatic and nonmetastatic thyroid tumors. Sequencing was performed on adjacent normal tissue. The chain has TRBV7-4 and TRBJ2-7; D is uncertain. This TCR came from a female donor with papillary thyroid cancer or a benign thyroid nodule (not recorded which). Some clones in this sample may be carry-over from other donors' samples. The chain's CDR3 is CASSLSVPRPSYEQYF. The CDR3 DNA sequence: TGTGCCAGCAGCTTAAGTGTTCCTAGGCCCTCATACGAGCAGTACTTC.